Sequencing of this TCR beta chain was carried out in a study of spatial heterogeneity in lung cancer. About the study: Raw sequencing reads included, on average, more than 8.5 appearances of each unique TCR and UMI combination. Study results and limitations: Whereas they appeared in blood less at follow-up, ubiquitous expanded tumor TCRs appeared there more at resection.

Germline CDR1 reads MNHNS; CDR2 reads SASEGT. The CDR3 has 13 amino acids. V was cut by 5 bases and J by 9 bases, with 16 bases left in between. TCRdb analysed the 5' RACE reads with MiXCR anew, one entry per CDR3 protein. The profile covers about 9,200 distinct CDR3 sequences, with 7.8% appearing a single time and 25% to 30% taken by the ten largest. Stated time point: sample taken at primary tumor resection. Whole RNA, which was extracted from tumor, nontumor lung tissue or frozen PBMC, was sequenced without any cell sorting. A total of some 70 untreated early-stage non-small cell lung cancer patients served as donors. Comment on this clonotype: Its antigen remains unidentified.

This receptor was obtained from a female donor with early-stage non-small cell lung cancer. The material sequenced was PBMCs, taken at surgery. The V call is TRBV6-1, the J call TRBJ1-2; D may be TRBD1 (5 bases). CDR3 sequence: CASSQLGTSRYTF. As DNA, the CDR3 is TGTGCCAGCAGTCAGTTGGGGACGTCTCGCTACACCTTC.